This TCR beta chain comes out of a study of human T cells and chemical hapten exposure (dated by TCRdb to the early 2020s). Regarding the complete study: For sensitization, 2% DPC in acetone was applied to a 2 cm by 2 cm area of upper inner arm skin. Blood was sampled from patients pre-sensitization (week 0) and at 2, 6 and about 24 weeks after DPC sensitization. Patch testing was done on the upper back using Finn chambers containing 0.01% DPC, and results were scored after 6 days according to International Contact Dermatitis Research Group standards. Peripheral blood TCR repertoire changes were tracked in vivo in alopecia patients during primary and secondary sensitization to the hapten diphenylcyclopropenone (DPC). Patients additionally received weekly therapeutic DPC doses to the scalp throughout the approximately 22-week study period. Roughly 30 alopecia patients provided blood for TCR sequencing at one to four time points (pre-sensitization, 2, 6 and 24 weeks). Alopecia areata with under or over 50% scalp involvement, alopecia totalis and alopecia universalis were represented in the patient cohort, which was mostly female. Libraries were combined into a pool for sequencing, and differences in TCR yield between samples came mainly from small differences in library volumes within the pool. Findings and caveats that apply to the study as a whole: After repeated subsampling, changes were observed in the strength of the expansion versus patch-test correlation and in the threshold at which the correlation became significant. The number of TCRs above 1 in 1000 frequency did not change with DPC sensitization; there was no evidence of global repertoire structure alterations. The number of PT1 expanded TCRs positively correlated with patch test score, significant at thresholds 8, 16 and 32 but not 4. Significantly more large CDR3 similarity clusters were formed by expanded TCRs than by pre-sensitization or healthy control sets, consistent with antigen-driven responses. All patients had alopecia, a presumed autoimmune disease, so their immune response might differ from that of healthy individuals.

The CDR3, cysteine through phenylalanine, is 13 amino acids long. CDR3 DNA only is kept here, 39 bases in frame from base 1. The germline V gene sets CDR1 to SGHTA and CDR2 to FQGTGA. At the junction V is shortened by 4 bases and J by 6 bases, with 11 bases in between. Libraries came from RACE. The data were produced on a NextSeq 500. Library preparation attached unique molecular identifiers to individual cDNA molecules for quantitative, reproducible TCR counting. Each blood RNA sample was used to sequence both TCR alpha and TCR beta chains. The authors' pipeline ran thus. Samples had a median of roughly 99,000 TCRs, with a range from about 23,224 to 750,000. V, J and CDR3 annotation of the TCR reads was carried out using the Decombinator software suite. For PS versus PT1 abundance plots, all samples were subsampled to the same number of TCRs (28,000). TCRs were defined as expanded if absent before sensitization and observed at least eight times at the 2-week time point. Through fastp at Q25 and MiXCR, TCRdb rebuilt clones from the public reads, retaining in-frame beta chains. CDR3 protein sequences are deduplicated, and each keeps its most common genes and DNA. The authors' filters were not applied to this entry. This sample gives around 130,000 distinct CDR3 sequences in total; about an eighth of them show up just once. In total, the top ten clones hold 1.2% to 1.5% of the sample.

This clonotype is assessed as medium-sized (0.01 to 0.1%). Its antigen is currently not known. No base quality values were provided; no much bigger clone lies one nucleotide off. The time point tag for this specimen amounts to: patch test 2, 6 weeks after DPC sensitization. According to the study, the label for this sample's treatment or condition signals: therapeutic diphenylcyclopropenone sensitization with weekly scalp DPC. Blood at each patch-test visit was drawn before the patch test was applied. Eligible patients were aged 18 to 70, diagnosed with alopecia, deemed suitable for DPC therapy, and excluded if pregnant. Unfractionated whole blood was collected in Tempus Blood RNA tubes, and total RNA was extracted from that blood.

This receptor chain uses TRBV7-3 and TRBJ2-3; the D gene is tentatively TRBD1 or TRBD2, each matching 5 bases. The sample was whole blood, taken in connection with sensitization to the hapten diphenylcyclopropenone (DPC). This TCR was sampled from a woman aged 50 to 60 with alopecia areata. Some clones in this sample may be carry-over from other donors' samples. Here the CDR3 is given as CASSSPGDDTQYF. The sequenced DNA: TGTGCCAGCAGCTCGCCCGGGGACGATACGCAGTATTTT.